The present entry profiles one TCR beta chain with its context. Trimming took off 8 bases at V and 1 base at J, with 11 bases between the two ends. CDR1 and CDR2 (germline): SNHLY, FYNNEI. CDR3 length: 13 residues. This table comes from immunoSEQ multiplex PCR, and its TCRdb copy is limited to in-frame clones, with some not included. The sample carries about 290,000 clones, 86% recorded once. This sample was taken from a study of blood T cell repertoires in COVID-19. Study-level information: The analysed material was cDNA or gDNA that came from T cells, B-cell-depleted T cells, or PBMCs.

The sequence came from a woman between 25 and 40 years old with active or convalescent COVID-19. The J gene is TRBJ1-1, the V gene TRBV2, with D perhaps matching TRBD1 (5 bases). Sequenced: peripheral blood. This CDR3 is CASEQDTNTEAFF. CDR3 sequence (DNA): TGTGCCAGCGAACAGGACACGAACACTGAAGCTTTCTTT.